This TCR beta chain was sequenced for a study of T cells after somatic rescue of genetic block. Germline V CDR1 and CDR2: SGHRS, YFSETQ. The ends lost 4 bases at V and 10 bases at J; junction bases unmatched: 10. The CDR3 totals 13 residues. Libraries were prepared by immunoSEQ multiplex PCR; TCRdb keeps only in-frame clonotypes and omits some of them. The sample comprises around 64,000 clones, 92% of which are singletons, and about 3% rests with the top ten. The chain is built from TRBV5-1 and TRBJ1-2; 7 positions match TRBD1. The TCR was taken from a man aged 35 to 55. Sequenced input: peripheral blood mononuclear cells (PBMCs). In DNA, the CDR3 is TGCGCCAGCAGCGGACGAACAGGGGAATCCTACACCTTC. It translates to CASSGRTGESYTF.